Only a few counts were recorded for the clone carrying this T cell receptor beta chain. Its antigen remains unidentified. The record originates from a study of cytomegalovirus exposure and HLA in healthy donors. Regarding the study as a whole: Further analysis was carried out later, and it showed several of the most significant clusters appearing linked to common viral pathogens. A few chains linked to CMV were shown in vitro to be specific for CMV antigens. According to the study, around 180 TCR beta chains were cytomegalovirus-associated. Looking again later, the authors saw that most CMV-associated TCR beta chains seemed HLA-restricted.

V trimming: 6 bases; J trimming: 13 bases; junction bases outside the gene matches: 12. The CDR3 has 13 residues. CDR1 is SQVTM, CDR2 ANQGSEA, per germline. PCR used 60 Vbeta primers and 13 Jbeta primers. Assay: immunoSEQ multiplex PCR; the TCRdb copy retains only in-frame clones and omits some. The data hold under 250,000 clones, with around 76% observed a single time. The TCR was taken from a man under 40 in good health and CMV-seronegative. The chain recombines TRBV29-1 with TRBJ1-6; 7 nucleotides agree with TRBD1. The sequenced material came from PBMCs. The CDR3 loop is CSVAEGARSPLHF. Written as DNA, the CDR3 is TGCAGCGTCGCGGAGGGGGCGCGGTCCCCCCTCCACTTT.